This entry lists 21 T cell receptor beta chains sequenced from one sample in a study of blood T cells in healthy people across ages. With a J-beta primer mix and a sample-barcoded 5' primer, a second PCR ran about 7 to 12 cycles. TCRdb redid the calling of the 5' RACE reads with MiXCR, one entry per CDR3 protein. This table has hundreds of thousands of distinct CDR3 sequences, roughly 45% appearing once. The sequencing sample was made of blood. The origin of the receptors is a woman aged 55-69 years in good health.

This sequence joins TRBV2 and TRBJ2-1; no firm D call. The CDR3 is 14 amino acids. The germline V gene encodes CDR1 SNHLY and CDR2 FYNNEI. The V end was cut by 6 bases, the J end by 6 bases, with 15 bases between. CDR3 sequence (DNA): TGTGCCAGCAGGGACCACGAAGTAGCCAATGAGCAGTTCTTC. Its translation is CASRDHEVANEQFF.

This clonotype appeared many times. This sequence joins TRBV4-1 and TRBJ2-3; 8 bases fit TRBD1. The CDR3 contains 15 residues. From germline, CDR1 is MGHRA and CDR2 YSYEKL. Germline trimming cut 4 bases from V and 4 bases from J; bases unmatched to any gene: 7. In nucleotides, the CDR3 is TGCGCCAGCAGCCCAGACAGGGGCATGGCAGATACGCAGTATTTT. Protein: CASSPDRGMADTQYF.

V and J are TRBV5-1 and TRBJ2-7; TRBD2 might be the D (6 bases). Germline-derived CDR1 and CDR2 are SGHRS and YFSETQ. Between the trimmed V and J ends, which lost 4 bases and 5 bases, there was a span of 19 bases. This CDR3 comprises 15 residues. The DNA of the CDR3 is TGCGCCAGCAGCGTAAGCGGGCTCTCGTCCCACGAGCAGTACTTC. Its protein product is CASSVSGLSSHEQYF.

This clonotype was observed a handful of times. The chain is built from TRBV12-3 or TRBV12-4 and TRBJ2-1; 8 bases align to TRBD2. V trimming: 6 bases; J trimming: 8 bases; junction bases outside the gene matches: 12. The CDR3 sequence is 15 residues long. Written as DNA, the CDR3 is TGTGCCAGCAGCTCGGGGAGGACTAGCTCGGATGAGCAGTTCTTC. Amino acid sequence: CASSSGRTSSDEQFF.

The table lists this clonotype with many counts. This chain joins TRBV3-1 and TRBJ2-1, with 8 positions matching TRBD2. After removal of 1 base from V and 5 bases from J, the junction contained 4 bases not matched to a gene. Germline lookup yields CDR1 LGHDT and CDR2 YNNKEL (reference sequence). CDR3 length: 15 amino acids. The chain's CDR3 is CASSQGLAGNNEQFF. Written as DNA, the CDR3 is TGTGCCAGCAGCCAAGGTTTAGCGGGGAACAATGAGCAGTTCTTC.

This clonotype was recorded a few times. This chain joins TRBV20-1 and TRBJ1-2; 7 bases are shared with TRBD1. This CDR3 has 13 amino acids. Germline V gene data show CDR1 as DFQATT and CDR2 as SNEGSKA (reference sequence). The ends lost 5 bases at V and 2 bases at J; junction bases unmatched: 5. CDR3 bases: TGCAGTGCTGGGACAGACCCAAACTATGGCTACACCTTC. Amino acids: CSAGTDPNYGYTF.

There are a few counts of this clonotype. CDR3 protein: CASTWTSGGSYQETQYF. DNA of the CDR3: TGTGCCAGCACGTGGACTAGCGGGGGGTCGTACCAAGAGACCCAGTACTTC. The chain carries TRBV6-1 and TRBJ2-5; TRBD2 matches 14 bases. CDR3 length: 17 residues. V lost 7 bases, J lost 0 bases, and 7 bases stayed unmatched. Germline V gene lookup returns CDR1 MNHNS and CDR2 SASEGT.

CDR3 amino acids: CASSQSRDSRTYEQYF. The DNA of the CDR3 is TGTGCCAGCAGTCAGTCCCGGGACAGTAGAACCTACGAGCAGTACTTC. The chain uses TRBV6-6 and TRBJ2-7, with 7 bases identical to TRBD1. V shed 5 bases, J shed 2 bases, and the junction held 12 bases outside the gene matches. The CDR3 extends over 16 amino acids. CDR1 is MNHNY and CDR2 is SVGAGI in the germline V gene (reference sequence).

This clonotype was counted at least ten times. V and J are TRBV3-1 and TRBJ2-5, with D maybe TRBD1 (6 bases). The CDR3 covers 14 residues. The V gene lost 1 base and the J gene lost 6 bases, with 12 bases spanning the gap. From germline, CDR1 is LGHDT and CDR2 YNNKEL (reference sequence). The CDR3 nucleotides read TGTGCCAGCAGCCAAGTTGGCAGGGGTCAGACCCAGTACTTC. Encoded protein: CASSQVGRGQTQYF.

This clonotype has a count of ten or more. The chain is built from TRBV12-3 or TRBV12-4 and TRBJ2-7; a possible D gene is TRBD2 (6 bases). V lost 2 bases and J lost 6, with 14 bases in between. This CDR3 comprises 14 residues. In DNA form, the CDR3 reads TGTGCCAGCAGTTTACGGGGGTCCCCCCCCGAGCAGTACTTC. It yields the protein CASSLRGSPPEQYF.

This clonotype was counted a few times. This chain's CDR3 is CSVYQGFVHEQYF. For the CDR3, the DNA is TGCAGCGTTTATCAGGGATTCGTCCACGAGCAGTACTTC. The V call is TRBV29-1, the J call TRBJ2-5; D possibly corresponds to TRBD1 (5 bases). The assigned J gene may be wrong: the sequence end matches TRBJ2-7 better. Germline V gene sequence: CDR1 SQVTM, CDR2 ANQGSEA. The CDR3 has 13 amino acids.

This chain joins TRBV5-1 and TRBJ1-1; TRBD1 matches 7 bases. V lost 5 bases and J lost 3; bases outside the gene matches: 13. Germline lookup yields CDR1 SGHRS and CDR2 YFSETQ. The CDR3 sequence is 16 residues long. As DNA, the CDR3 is TGCGCCAGCAGATCTTCCAGGGGGTTGAGGTACACTGAAGCTTTCTTT. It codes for CASRSSRGLRYTEAFF.

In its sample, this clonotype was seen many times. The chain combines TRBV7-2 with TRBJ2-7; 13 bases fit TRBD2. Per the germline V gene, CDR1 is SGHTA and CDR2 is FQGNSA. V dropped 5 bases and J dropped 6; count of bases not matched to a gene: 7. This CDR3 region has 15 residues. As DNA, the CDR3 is TGTGCCAGCAGCCCCCCGGGACTAGCGGGAAGCGAGCAGTACTTC. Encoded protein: CASSPPGLAGSEQYF. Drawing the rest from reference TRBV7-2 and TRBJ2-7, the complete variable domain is GAGVSQSPSNKVTEKGKDVELRCDPISGHTALYWYRQSLGQGLEFLIYFQGNSAPDKSGLPSDRFSAERTGGSVSTLTIQRTQQEDSAVYLCASSPPGLAGSEQYFGPGTRLTVT.

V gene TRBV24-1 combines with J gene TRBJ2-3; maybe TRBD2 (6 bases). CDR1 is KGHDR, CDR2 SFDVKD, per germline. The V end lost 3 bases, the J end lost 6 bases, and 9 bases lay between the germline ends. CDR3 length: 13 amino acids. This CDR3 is CATSDKGTDTQYF. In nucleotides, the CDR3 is TGTGCCACCAGTGATAAAGGGACTGATACGCAGTATTTT.

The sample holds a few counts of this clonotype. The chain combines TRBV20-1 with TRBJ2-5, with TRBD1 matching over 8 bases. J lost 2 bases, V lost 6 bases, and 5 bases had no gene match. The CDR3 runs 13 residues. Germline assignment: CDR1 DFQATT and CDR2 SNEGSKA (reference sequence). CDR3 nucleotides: TGCAGTGCCCCGACAGGGGCGCAAGAGACCCAGTACTTC. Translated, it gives CSAPTGAQETQYF.

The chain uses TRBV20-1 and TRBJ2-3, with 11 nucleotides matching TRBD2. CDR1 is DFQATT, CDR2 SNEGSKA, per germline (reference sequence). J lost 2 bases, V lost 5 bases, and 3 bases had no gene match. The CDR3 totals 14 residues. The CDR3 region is CSALAGGNTDTQYF. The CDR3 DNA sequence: TGCAGTGCTCTAGCGGGGGGAAACACAGATACGCAGTATTTT.

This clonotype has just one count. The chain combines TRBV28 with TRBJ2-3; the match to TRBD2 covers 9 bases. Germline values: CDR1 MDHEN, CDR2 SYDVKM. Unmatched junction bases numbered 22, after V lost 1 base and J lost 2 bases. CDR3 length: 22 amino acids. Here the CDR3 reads CASSLYLAGPARFAQHTDTQYF. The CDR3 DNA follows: TGTGCCAGCAGTTTATACCTAGCGGGACCTGCCCGGTTTGCTCAACACACAGATACGCAGTATTTT.

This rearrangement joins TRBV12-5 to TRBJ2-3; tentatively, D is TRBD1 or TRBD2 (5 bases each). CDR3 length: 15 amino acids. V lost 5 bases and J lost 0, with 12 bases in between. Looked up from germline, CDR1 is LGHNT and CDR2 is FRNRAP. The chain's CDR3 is CASGPQGASTDTQYF. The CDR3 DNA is TGTGCTAGTGGTCCCCAGGGAGCTAGCACAGATACGCAGTATTTT. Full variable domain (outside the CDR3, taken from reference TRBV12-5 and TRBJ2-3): DARVTQTPRHKVTEMGQEVTMRCQPILGHNTVFWYRQTMMQGLELLAYFRNRAPLDDSGMPKDRFSAEMPDATLATLKIQPSEPRDSAVYFCASGPQGASTDTQYFGPGTRLTVL.

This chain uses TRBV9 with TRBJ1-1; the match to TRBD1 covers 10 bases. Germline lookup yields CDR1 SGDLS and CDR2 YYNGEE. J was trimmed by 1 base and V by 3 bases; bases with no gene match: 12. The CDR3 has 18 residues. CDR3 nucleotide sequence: TGTGCCAGCAGCGGACCGGGGGACAGGGGAGAGGGGAACACTGAAGCTTTCTTT. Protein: CASSGPGDRGEGNTEAFF.

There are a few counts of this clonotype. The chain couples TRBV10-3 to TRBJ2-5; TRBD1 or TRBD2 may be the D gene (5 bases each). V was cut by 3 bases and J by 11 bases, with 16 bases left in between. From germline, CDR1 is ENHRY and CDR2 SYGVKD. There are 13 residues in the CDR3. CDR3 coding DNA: TGTGCCATCAGTGACCAGGGAGCCCATGAGCAGTACTTC. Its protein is CAISDQGAHEQYF.

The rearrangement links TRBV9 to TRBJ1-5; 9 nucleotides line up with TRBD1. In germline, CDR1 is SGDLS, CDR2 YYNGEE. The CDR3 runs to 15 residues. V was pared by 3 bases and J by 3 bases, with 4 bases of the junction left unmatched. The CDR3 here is CASSGRDRDNQPQHF. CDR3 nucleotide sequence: TGTGCCAGCAGCGGCCGGGACAGGGACAATCAGCCCCAGCATTTT.